The 7 T cell receptor beta chains given below trace back to one sample, sequenced in a study of control samples from healthy donors and cancer patients. Method: immunoSEQ multiplex PCR; TCRdb's copy keeps in-frame clones and lacks some. The sample contains around 70,000 clones, approximately 94% of which appear only once. Sample: blood. Source of these receptors: a woman in her thirties in good health.

The rearrangement links TRBV2 to TRBJ1-5; tentative D call: TRBD1 (5 bases). The CDR3 runs to 18 residues. The germline gives CDR1 SNHLY, CDR2 FYNNEI. With 3 bases removed from V and 3 bases from J, the gap between germline ends came to 21 bases. CDR3 amino acids: CASSEVGGGEAVNQPQHF. CDR3 DNA: TGTGCCAGCAGTGAGGTCGGTGGAGGGGAGGCGGTCAATCAGCCCCAGCATTTT.

V and J are TRBV6-1 and TRBJ1-4; 7 nucleotides agree with TRBD1. Germline V gives CDR1 MNHNS, CDR2 SASEGT. CDR3 size: 17 residues. Trimming took 4 bases from V and 5 from J; bases not matched to a gene: 13. The CDR3 is CASSATLLGQPNEKLFF. In nucleotides, the CDR3 is TGTGCCAGCAGTGCAACCTTGCTGGGACAGCCAAATGAAAAACTGTTTTTT.

This clone was counted once. The chain recombines TRBV10-2 with TRBJ2-5; D is perhaps TRBD1 (6 bases). CDR3 length: 13 amino acids. Germline V CDR1 and CDR2: WSHSY, SAAADI. Trimming left V 4 bases short and J 7 bases short, with 13 bases between. CDR3 DNA: TGCGCCAGCAGTGGGACAGTCCCCAGGACCCAGTACTTC. Its protein is CASSGTVPRTQYF.

A remark on this clone: The same CDR3 arises from other DNA sequences in this sample as well. This rearrangement joins TRBV9 to TRBJ2-1, with TRBD2 matching over 7 bases. Per germline, CDR1 SGDLS and CDR2 YYNGEE. The CDR3 sequence is 17 residues long. Trimming took 0 bases from V and 6 from J; bases not matched to a gene: 12. The CDR3 bases are TGTGCCAGCAGCGTAGGTCCTATGGGGGGGTTGGGCAATGAGCAGTTCTTC. It translates to CASSVGPMGGLGNEQFF.

J is TRBJ1-1 and V is TRBV21-1. TRBV21-1 is termed a pseudogene. This CDR3 is 8 amino acids long. CDR3 amino acids: CASSKAFF. Written as DNA, the CDR3 is TGTGCCAGCAGCAAAGCTTTCTTT.

This clone was observed a single time. The genes are TRBV10-3 and TRBJ1-1; D possibly corresponds to TRBD1 (6 bases). This CDR3 is built from 12 residues. The V end lost 10 bases, the J end lost 6 bases, and 15 bases lay between the germline ends. Germline assignment: CDR1 ENHRY and CDR2 SYGVKD. The CDR3: CASKQGQAEAFF. In nucleotides, the CDR3 is TGTGCCAGTAAACAGGGTCAGGCTGAAGCTTTCTTT.

The V and J genes are TRBV5-8 and TRBJ1-2; 8 bases are a match to TRBD1. CDR1 is SGHTS and CDR2 is YDEGEE in the germline V gene. Unmatched junction bases numbered 2, after V lost 0 bases and J lost 4 bases. CDR3 length: 14 residues. CDR3 protein: CASSLGTGFYGYTF. The CDR3 bases are TGTGCCAGCAGCTTGGGGACAGGGTTCTATGGCTACACCTTC.